Listed below are T cell receptor beta chains from one sample, sequenced in a study of T cells in Graves' hyperthyroidism and ophthalmopathy. TCRdb processed the multiplex PCR reads anew with MiXCR; each CDR3 protein has one entry. The top ten hold around half of the sample, which has under 350,000 distinct CDR3 sequences, about 21% seen once. Sequenced material: blood. The receptors here all came from a woman aged 50 to 60 with Graves' hyperthyroidism. The CDR3 runs from the conserved cysteine through the conserved F or W. A D gene is named only where the DNA matches it firmly. The size of a clone is reported for some rows only, either as once, few or many, or as a class for expanded clones.

j_call clone_size d_call v_call cdr3_aa cdr3_nt
TRBJ2-6 - - TRBV19 CASSMLGAGANVLTF TGTGCCAGTAGTATGTTGGGAGCTGGGGCCAACGTCCTGACTTTC
TRBJ1-2 - - TRBV19 CASKPFASLPNYGYTF TGTGCCAGTAAACCATTCGCAAGCCTCCCTAACTATGGCTACACCTTC
TRBJ2-5 many - TRBV11-2 CASSGAPRGTQYF TGTGCCAGCAGTGGGGCGCCGCGGGGGACCCAGTACTTC
TRBJ1-1 - TRBD1 TRBV29-1 CSGQGRDKAFF TGCAGCGGACAGGGCAGAGACAAAGCTTTCTTT
TRBJ2-2 many TRBD2 TRBV2 CASRFEIAGKNTGELFF TGTGCCAGCAGGTTCGAAATAGCGGGGAAGAACACCGGGGAGCTGTTTTTT
TRBJ1-4 - - TRBV3-1 CASSQGLREKLFF TGTGCCAGCAGCCAGGGACTACGGGAAAAACTGTTTTTT
TRBJ1-2 many TRBD1 TRBV5-1 CASSESGQSYGYTF TGCGCCAGCAGCGAATCGGGACAGTCGTATGGCTACACCTTC
TRBJ2-3 few - TRBV5-4 CASSSLATFGTDTQYF TGTGCCAGCAGCTCCCTAGCTACCTTCGGCACAGATACGCAGTATTTT
TRBJ2-3 few TRBD2 TRBV20-1 CSARSGAWDTDTQYF TGCAGTGCTAGAAGCGGGGCGTGGGACACAGATACGCAGTATTTT
TRBJ2-7 few - TRBV20-1 CSAPPNLYEQYF TGCAGTGCTCCACCAAACCTCTACGAGCAGTACTTC
TRBJ2-3 many - TRBV28 CASSPDPHTQYF TGTGCCAGCAGTCCCGACCCCCATACGCAGTATTTT
TRBJ2-1 many - TRBV2 CASRGGRDNEQFF TGTGCCAGCAGGGGGGGCAGGGACAATGAGCAGTTCTTC
TRBJ1-4 - TRBD1 TRBV3-1 CASSHRRRGLEKLFF TGTGCCAGCAGCCATCGACGCAGGGGGCTAGAAAAACTGTTTTTT
TRBJ2-7 few - TRBV15 CATSRESYSYEQYF TGTGCCACCAGCAGAGAGTCTTACTCCTACGAGCAGTACTTC
TRBJ1-2 many - TRBV12-3/TRBV12-4 CASSFPGFYGYTF TGTGCCAGCAGCTTCCCAGGTTTCTATGGCTACACCTTC
TRBJ2-5 many - TRBV11-2 CASSPLGSFQETQYF TGTGCCAGCAGCCCTCTGGGGAGCTTCCAAGAGACCCAGTACTTC
TRBJ2-5 many TRBD1 TRBV12-3/TRBV12-4 CASNSDRSQETQYF TGTGCCAGCAACTCGGACAGGTCCCAAGAGACCCAGTACTTC
TRBJ1-2 - - TRBV5-1 CASSLGGKAWDGYTF TGCGCCAGCAGCTTGGGGGGGAAGGCATGGGATGGCTACACCTTC
TRBJ2-7 - TRBD1 TRBV4-1 CASSQGGQGGYEQYF TGCGCCAGCAGCCAAGGTGGACAGGGGGGCTACGAGCAGTACTTC
TRBJ1-5 many - TRBV12-3/TRBV12-4 CASIQGYSNQPQHF TGTGCCAGCATCCAGGGTTATAGCAATCAGCCCCAGCATTTT
TRBJ2-1 few TRBD2 TRBV24-1 CATSGVAGGDEQFF TGTGCCACCAGTGGGGTAGCGGGAGGGGATGAGCAGTTCTTC
TRBJ1-4 few - TRBV29-1 CSVGSSEKLFF TGCAGCGTTGGGAGTTCGGAAAAACTGTTTTTT
TRBJ1-2 - TRBD1 TRBV2 CASSAKGQGAHGYTF TGTGCCAGCAGTGCAAAAGGACAGGGCGCCCATGGCTACACCTTC
TRBJ2-7 few - TRBV4-1 CASSLRTKKAYEQYF TGCGCCAGCAGCCTTAGGACCAAGAAAGCCTACGAGCAGTACTTC
TRBJ1-2 many TRBD1 TRBV28 CASGSTGGQGGYGYTF TGTGCCAGCGGATCTACAGGGGGGCAGGGGGGCTATGGCTACACCTTC
TRBJ2-2 - - TRBV12-3/TRBV12-4 CASSSLSQRNTGELFF TGTGCCAGCAGTTCGTTGAGCCAGAGGAACACCGGGGAGCTGTTTTTT
TRBJ1-6 - - TRBV5-6 CASSRSNSPLHF TGTGCCAGCAGCAGGAGTAATTCACCCCTCCACTTT
TRBJ2-5 - TRBD2 TRBV5-1 CASSPSGLAGGTETQYF TGCGCCAGCAGCCCCAGCGGACTAGCGGGAGGGACGGAGACCCAGTACTTC
TRBJ2-7 - TRBD2 TRBV4-1 CASSPLEGGSSYEQYF TGCGCCAGCAGCCCCTTAGAGGGCGGGAGCTCCTACGAGCAGTACTTC
TRBJ2-3 - - TRBV28 CASSSDYTDTQYF TGTGCCAGCAGTTCGGACTACACAGATACGCAGTATTTT
TRBJ1-4 - TRBD1 TRBV28 CASSLSTGMDEKLFF TGTGCCAGCAGTCTCTCGACAGGGATGGATGAAAAACTGTTTTTT